This note documents a single T cell receptor (beta chain) sequence. Germline loops: CDR1 SGHDT, CDR2 YYEEEE. There are 14 residues in the CDR3. V lost 4 bases and J lost 4, with 14 bases in between. The data originate from a study of shared clonotypes between healthy human individuals. Measured with immunoSEQ multiplex PCR; TCRdb has only the in-frame clones, and not every one. The data hold 2,500,000 or so clones, with over 85% observed a single time. Sequencing was performed on naive CD4+ T cells sorted from blood. Subset defined: CD45RA+ positively selected. V is TRBV5-6 and J is TRBJ2-5; D not resolved. The clonotype was recovered from a man between 18 and 35 years old in good health. The DNA for the CDR3 is TGTGCCAGCAGCCCTGGTCGGCGTTCAGAGACCCAGTACTTC. Its translation: CASSPGRRSETQYF.